The clone carrying this T cell receptor (beta chain) was picked up many times. These data belong to a study of regulatory T cells in long-lasting Graves disease. This CDR3 region has 13 residues. The V segment lost 4 bases and the J segment 7 bases; nucleotides outside the gene matches: 4. In germline, CDR1 is SGHTA, CDR2 FQGTGA. Time point reported: newly diagnosed GD, antithyroid drugs for less than 3 months. RNA from PBMCs was the source of the TCR library. Researchers made TCR beta libraries by using iRepertoire HTBI primers and running Arm-PCR on CDR3 regions. MiXCR, run by TCRdb on the multiplex PCR reads, gives a single entry per CDR3 protein. Here the sample spans approximately 560,000 distinct CDR3 sequences, about 16% being singletons. This sample also appeared in a second study, on T cells in Graves' hyperthyroidism and ophthalmopathy.

This sequence was found in a man between 18 and 29 years old with Graves disease. The sequenced sample was peripheral blood mononuclear cells (PBMCs), obtained at new diagnosis, from a patient treated with antithyroid drugs. The chain combines TRBV7-3 with TRBJ1-1, with TRBD1 identical over 9 bases. The CDR3 loop reads CASSSRQGGEAFF. The CDR3 bases are TGTGCCAGCAGCTCGAGACAGGGGGGTGAAGCTTTCTTT.